This TCR beta chain was documented in a study of blood T cell repertoires in COVID-19. Study summary: T cells, B-cell-depleted T cells, or PBMCs provided the cDNA or gDNA that served as material.

Recruited during active infection, patients (from Seattle) were subsequently followed longitudinally. The authors' processing: Estimation of nucleated cell counts relied on the amplification of reference gene primers. Sequencing used immunoSEQ multiplex PCR; TCRdb keeps in-frame clones, though not all of them. From that table come the V and J calls and clone size; the DNA was used to work out D and trimming. The sample records over 150,000 clones, roughly 84% being singletons. CDR1 and CDR2 (germline): SGHRS, YFSETQ. Germline trimming cut 4 bases from V and 5 bases from J; bases unmatched to any gene: 11. The length of the CDR3 is 16 residues.

The source material was peripheral blood. This TCR was sampled from a woman aged 40 to 55 with COVID-19, enrolled during active disease. The chain couples TRBV5-1 to TRBJ2-1; 8 nucleotides agree with TRBD1. The DNA of the CDR3 is TGCGCCAGCAGCCGACACCCAGGGGGCATAGACAATGAGCAGTTCTTC. The encoded protein is CASSRHPGGIDNEQFF.